The present entry profiles one T cell receptor (beta chain) with its context. The antigen remains unidentified. The use of a sample-barcoded 5' primer and a J-beta primer mix characterized a second PCR of roughly 6 to 11 cycles. TCRdb fed the 5' RACE reads into MiXCR, producing one record per CDR3 protein. The sample carries about 570,000 distinct CDR3 sequences, 25% to 30% recorded once. This specimen comes from a study of blood T cells in healthy people across ages. Overall study: Using template switching, researchers captured about one barcoded beta molecule for each two T cells. Study-level points and caveats: Using unsorted PBMCs precluded a conclusive naive versus antigen-experienced comparison. CMV status of donors was not determined, possibly confounding expanded clonotype changes. Older individuals had lower TCR beta diversity per million T cells (the decline was roughly linear).

This CDR3 is 14 amino acids long. Germline V CDR1 and CDR2: MNHEY, SVGEGT. With 4 bases removed from V and 1 base from J, the gap between germline ends came to 10 bases. The clonotype was recovered from a woman aged 65 to 85 in good health. Sequencing was done on a sample of blood. The chain recombines TRBV6-2 or TRBV6-3 with TRBJ1-1; D is perhaps TRBD1 (6 bases). This CDR3 reads CASSFQQGNTEAFF. The CDR3 nucleotides are TGTGCCAGCAGTTTCCAACAGGGGAACACTGAAGCTTTCTTT.